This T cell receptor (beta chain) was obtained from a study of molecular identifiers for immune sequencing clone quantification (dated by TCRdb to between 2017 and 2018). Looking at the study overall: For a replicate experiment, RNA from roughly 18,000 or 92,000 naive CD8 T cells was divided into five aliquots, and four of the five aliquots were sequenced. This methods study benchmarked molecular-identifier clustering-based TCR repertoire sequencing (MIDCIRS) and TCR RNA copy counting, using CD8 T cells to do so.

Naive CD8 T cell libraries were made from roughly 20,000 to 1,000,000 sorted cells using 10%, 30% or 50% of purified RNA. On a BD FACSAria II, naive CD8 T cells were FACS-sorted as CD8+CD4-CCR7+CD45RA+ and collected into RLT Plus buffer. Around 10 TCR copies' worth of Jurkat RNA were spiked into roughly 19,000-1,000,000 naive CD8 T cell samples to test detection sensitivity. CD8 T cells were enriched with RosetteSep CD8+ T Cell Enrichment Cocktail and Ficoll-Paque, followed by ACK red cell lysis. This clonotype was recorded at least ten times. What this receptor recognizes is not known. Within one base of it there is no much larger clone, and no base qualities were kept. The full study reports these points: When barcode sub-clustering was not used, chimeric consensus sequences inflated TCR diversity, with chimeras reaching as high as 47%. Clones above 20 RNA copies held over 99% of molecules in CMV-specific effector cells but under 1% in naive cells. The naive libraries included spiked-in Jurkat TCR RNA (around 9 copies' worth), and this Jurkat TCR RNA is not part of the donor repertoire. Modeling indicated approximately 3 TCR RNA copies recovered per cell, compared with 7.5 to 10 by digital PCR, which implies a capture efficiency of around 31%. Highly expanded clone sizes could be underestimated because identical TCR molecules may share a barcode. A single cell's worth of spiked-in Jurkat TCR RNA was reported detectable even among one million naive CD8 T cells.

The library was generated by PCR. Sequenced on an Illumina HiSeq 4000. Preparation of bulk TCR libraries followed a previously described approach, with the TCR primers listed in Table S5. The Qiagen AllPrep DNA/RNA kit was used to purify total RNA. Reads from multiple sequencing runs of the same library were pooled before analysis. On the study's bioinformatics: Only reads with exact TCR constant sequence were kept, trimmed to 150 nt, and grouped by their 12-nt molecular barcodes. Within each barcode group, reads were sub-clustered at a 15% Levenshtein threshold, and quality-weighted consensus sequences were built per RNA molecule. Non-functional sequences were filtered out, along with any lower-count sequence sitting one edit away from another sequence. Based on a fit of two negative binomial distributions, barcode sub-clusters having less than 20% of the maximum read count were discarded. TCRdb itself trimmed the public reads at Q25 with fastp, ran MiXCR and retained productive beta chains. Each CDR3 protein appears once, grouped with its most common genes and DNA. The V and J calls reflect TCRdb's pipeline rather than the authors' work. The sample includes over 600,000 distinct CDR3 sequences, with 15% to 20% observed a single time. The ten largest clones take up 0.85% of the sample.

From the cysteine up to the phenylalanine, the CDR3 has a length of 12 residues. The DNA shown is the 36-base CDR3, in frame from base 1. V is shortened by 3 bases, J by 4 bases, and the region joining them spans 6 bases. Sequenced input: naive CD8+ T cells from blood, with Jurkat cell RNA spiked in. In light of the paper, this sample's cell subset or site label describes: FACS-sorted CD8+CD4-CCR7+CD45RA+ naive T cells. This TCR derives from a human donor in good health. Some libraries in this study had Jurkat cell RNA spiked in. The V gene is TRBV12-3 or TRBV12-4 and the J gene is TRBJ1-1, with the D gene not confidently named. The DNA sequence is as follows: TGTGCCAGCAGTTTGGGCATCACTGAAGCTTTCTTT. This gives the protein CASSLGITEAFF.